These T cell receptor beta chains were read from a single sample in a study of Graves' ophthalmopathy and Graves' hyperthyroidism. TCRdb reprocessed the multiplex PCR reads via MiXCR and lists one record per CDR3 protein. The table has hundreds of thousands of distinct CDR3 sequences, about 21% seen once; the top ten hold under 3%. The source material was peripheral blood. These receptors were obtained from a woman aged 18-30 years with stable Graves' hyperthyroidism. Each CDR3 is given with its conserved first and last residue. D genes are given only for firm matches. Clone sizes are given selectively: once, few, many, or a class where the clone is expanded.

V gene	J gene	D gene	clone size	CDR3 DNA	CDR3 protein
TRBV10-1	TRBJ2-7	TRBD2	many	TGCGCCAGCAGTGAAAAGTTTAGCGGGAGATACGAGCAGTACTTC	CASSEKFSGRYEQYF
TRBV6-1	TRBJ2-5	TRBD1	many	TGTGCCAGCAGTGGGACAGGGGGCGCCGCAGAGACCCAGTACTTC	CASSGTGGAAETQYF
TRBV28	TRBJ1-1	NA	many	TGTGCCAGCAGTTTATCAGGACAGCCGAACACTGAAGCTTTCTTT	CASSLSGQPNTEAFF
TRBV7-3	TRBJ2-4	NA	many	TGTGCCAGCAGCCAAAGGCCCGTCACGGTCGTAGGGACCCTAGCCAAAAACATTCAGTACTTC	CASSQRPVTVVGTLAKNIQYF
TRBV28	TRBJ1-2	NA	many	TGTGCCAGCAGCCCCGCCGGTGCGGGGGAGGTTGGTGGCTACACCTTC	CASSPAGAGEVGGYTF
TRBV5-1	TRBJ2-7	TRBD2	many	TGCGCCAGCAGCCGGACTAGCGGGAGACTTAGTTCCTACGAGCAGTACTTC	CASSRTSGRLSSYEQYF
TRBV2	TRBJ2-5	NA	many	TGTGCCAGCAACAGACTCGTCGGGGAGACCCAGTACTTC	CASNRLVGETQYF
TRBV7-8	TRBJ2-7	NA	NA	TGTGCCAGCAGTGAAGCTTATCCCTCGAGCGAGCAGTACTTC	CASSEAYPSSEQYF
TRBV9	TRBJ2-5	NA	NA	TGTGCCAGCAGCGCCAATGGGGGAGCCCAAGAGACCCAGTACTTC	CASSANGGAQETQYF
TRBV12-3/TRBV12-4	TRBJ1-5	TRBD1	many	TGTGCCAGCAGTTTTTCGACAGGGGGCAATCAGCCCCAGCATTTT	CASSFSTGGNQPQHF
TRBV9	TRBJ2-7	TRBD2	many	TGTGCCAGCAGCGTCGCCGGGACTAGCGGGGAAGAGCAGTACTTC	CASSVAGTSGEEQYF
TRBV30	TRBJ1-3	NA	many	TGTGCCTGGACCCGGGGTCAGGAAAACACCATATATTTT	CAWTRGQENTIYF
TRBV24-1	TRBJ1-5	TRBD1	many	TGTGCCACCAGTGATTCCGGACAGGGTATGCAGCCCCAGCATTTT	CATSDSGQGMQPQHF
TRBV7-2	TRBJ1-6	NA	many	TGTGCCAGCAGCTTTACGGTGAATTCACCCCTCCACTTT	CASSFTVNSPLHF
TRBV19	TRBJ1-1	NA	NA	TGTGCCAGTAGTATAGACCCGGGGAGCACTGAAGCTTTCTTT	CASSIDPGSTEAFF
TRBV25-1	TRBJ1-1	NA	NA	TGTGCCAGCAGTGTCAGGGGTAGACCTGAAGCTTTCTTT	CASSVRGRPEAFF
TRBV7-8	TRBJ1-2	NA	NA	TGTGCCAGCAGCTTATCCATTGGGGGCGCGATCTATGGCTACACCTTC	CASSLSIGGAIYGYTF
TRBV7-2	TRBJ2-5	NA	many	TGTGCCAGCAGCCTCCGACAGACCCACCAAGAGACCCAGTACTTC	CASSLRQTHQETQYF
TRBV7-8	TRBJ1-1	NA	NA	TGTGCCAGCAGCTTATCTACAGCGAACACTGAAGCTTTCTTT	CASSLSTANTEAFF
TRBV6-2/TRBV6-3	TRBJ2-5	TRBD2	NA	TGTGCCAGCAGTGATACTAGCGTCCAAGAGACCCAGTACTTC	CASSDTSVQETQYF
TRBV27	TRBJ1-1	NA	many	TGTGCCAGCAGGGCCAGGGAAACTGAAGCTTTCTTT	CASRARETEAFF
TRBV7-8	TRBJ2-7	TRBD2	NA	TGTGCCAGCAGCTGGAGGGGGACTAGCCGGAAAGGTGGGCAGTACTTC	CASSWRGTSRKGGQYF
TRBV5-1	TRBJ2-2	NA	few	TGCGCCAGCAGCTTGGATACAGGGTTCGGGGAGCTGTTTTTT	CASSLDTGFGELFF
TRBV11-1	TRBJ2-5	NA	many	TGTGCCAGCAGCTTAGAGGCTGAAGATGGGGAGACCCAGTACTTC	CASSLEAEDGETQYF
TRBV25-1	TRBJ1-2	TRBD1	many	TGTGCCAGCAGTGGTGACAGGGGCGAGTATGGCTACACCTTC	CASSGDRGEYGYTF
TRBV18	TRBJ1-1	NA	few	TGTGCCAGCTCACCTAACACGGACGGCTGGACTTTCTTT	CASSPNTDGWTFF
TRBV20-1	TRBJ1-5	NA	many	TGCAGTGCTAGAGTCCCGGGTTTTTCGGGCAATCAGCCCCAGCATTTT	CSARVPGFSGNQPQHF
TRBV20-1	TRBJ2-2	NA	many	TGCAGTGCTAGAGATCTGTACCAGGGTGACACCGGGGAGCTGTTTTTT	CSARDLYQGDTGELFF
TRBV6-2/TRBV6-3	TRBJ1-2	TRBD1	many	TGTGCCAGCACCAACGGACAGGGCTATGGCTACACCTTC	CASTNGQGYGYTF
TRBV13	TRBJ2-7	TRBD2	many	TGTGCCAGCAGCCACGGGACTAGCGGGGCCACCTACGAGCAGTACTTC	CASSHGTSGATYEQYF
TRBV7-3	TRBJ2-7	TRBD1	many	TGTGCCAGCAGCTCACAGGGGGCAGGCTACGAGCAGTACTTC	CASSSQGAGYEQYF
TRBV12-3/TRBV12-4	TRBJ2-2	TRBD2	many	TGTGCCAGCAGGGCTAGCGGGAACACCGGGGAGCTGTTTTTT	CASRASGNTGELFF
TRBV20-1	TRBJ1-1	TRBD1	many	TGCAGTGCCGGGACAGGGGCCATGAACACTGAAGCTTTCTTT	CSAGTGAMNTEAFF
TRBV6-4	TRBJ2-2	TRBD2	many	TGTGCCAGCAGTAGAGGACTAGCGGGAGCTAGTACCGGGGAGCTGTTTTTT	CASSRGLAGASTGELFF
TRBV5-4	TRBJ2-5	TRBD2	many	TGTGCCAGCAGCCCCTATAAGGGGACTAGCGTTCAAGAGACCCAGTACTTC	CASSPYKGTSVQETQYF
TRBV6-2/TRBV6-3	TRBJ2-5	TRBD2	NA	TGTGCCAGCAGCGGACTAGCAGCTTACCAAGAGACCCAGTACTTC	CASSGLAAYQETQYF
TRBV28	TRBJ1-2	NA	many	TGTGCCAGCAGTCCGGATCTCACTAACTATGGCTACACCTTC	CASSPDLTNYGYTF
TRBV18	TRBJ1-6	NA	many	TGTGCCAGCTCACCAGAGCGTTCCTATAATTCACCCCTCCACTTT	CASSPERSYNSPLHF
TRBV7-3	TRBJ2-7	TRBD2	many	TGTGCCAGCAGCTTAACGGCGGGAGGGGGCCACGAGCAGTACTTC	CASSLTAGGGHEQYF
TRBV10-3	TRBJ1-5	TRBD1	many	TGTGCCATCAGTGAGTCAGACAGGGGTTATGACAATCAGCCCCAGCATTTT	CAISESDRGYDNQPQHF
TRBV29-1	TRBJ2-5	TRBD1	many	TGCAGCGTTGGGGACAGAGGGCTGGAGACCCAGTACTTC	CSVGDRGLETQYF